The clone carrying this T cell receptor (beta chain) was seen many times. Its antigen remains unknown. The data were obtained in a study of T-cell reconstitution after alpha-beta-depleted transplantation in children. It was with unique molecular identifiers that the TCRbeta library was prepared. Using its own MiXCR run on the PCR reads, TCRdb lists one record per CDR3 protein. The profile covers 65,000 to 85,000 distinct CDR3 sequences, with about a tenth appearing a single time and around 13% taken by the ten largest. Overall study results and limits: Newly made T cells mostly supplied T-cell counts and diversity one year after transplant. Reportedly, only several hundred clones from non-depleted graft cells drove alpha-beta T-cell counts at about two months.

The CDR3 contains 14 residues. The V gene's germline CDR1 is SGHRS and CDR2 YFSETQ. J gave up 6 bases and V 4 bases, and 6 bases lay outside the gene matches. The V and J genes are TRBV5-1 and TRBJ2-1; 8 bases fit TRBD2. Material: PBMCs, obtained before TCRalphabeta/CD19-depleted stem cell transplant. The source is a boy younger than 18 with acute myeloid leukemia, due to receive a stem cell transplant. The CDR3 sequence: CASSQGLVGNEQFF. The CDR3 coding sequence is TGCGCCAGCAGCCAGGGACTAGTGGGCAATGAGCAGTTCTTC. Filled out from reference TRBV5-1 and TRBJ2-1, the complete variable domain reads KAGVTQTPRYLIKTRGQQVTLSCSPISGHRSVSWYQQTPGQGLQFLFEYFSETQRNKGNFPGRFSGRQFSNSRSEMNVSTLELGDSALYLCASSQGLVGNEQFFGPGTRLTVL.